The clone carrying this T cell receptor (beta chain) was seen just once. Its specificity is not known. This entry belongs to a study of persistence of HIV-infected CD4 T cells. Study-wide findings and caveats: Proviral oligoclonality tracked with TCR oligoclonality within the same sorted cells.

An overlapping HIV-1 Gag peptide pool stimulated these cells at 0.75 to 1 ug/peptide/mL. Memory cells lacking CD40L and CD69 with high CD45RO were sorted. The libraries were made with immunoSEQ version 4 in survey mode. Assay used: immunoSEQ multiplex PCR; TCRdb lists only in-frame clones, some missing. This table has about 40,000 clones, around 85% appearing once. V gave up 6 bases and J gave up 1 base; unmatched junction bases: 7. The CDR3 contains 15 residues. Germline V lookup: CDR1 KGHSH, CDR2 LQKENI. The specimen was cultured CD4+ T cells from PBMCs, collected from a patient who received antiretroviral therapy. V and J are TRBV18 and TRBJ2-7; TRBD1 agrees at 9 bases. The receptor was isolated from an adult with HIV. The donor label of this sample is uncertain. CDR3 protein: CASSGGGTGSYEQYF. The CDR3 DNA is TGTGCCAGCTCCGGGGGCGGGACAGGGTCCTACGAGCAGTACTTC.